This TCR beta chain was observed in a study of blood T cells in healthy people across ages. This clonotype appeared a few times. Combining a sample-barcoded 5' primer with a J-beta primer mix, a second PCR ran for roughly 6 to 12 cycles. A single record per CDR3 protein comes from TCRdb applying MiXCR to the 5' RACE reads. The sample has about 1 million distinct CDR3 sequences; 40% to 45% are singletons. Germline values: CDR1 PRHDT, CDR2 FYEKMQ (reference sequence). The CDR3 contains 15 residues. V shed 2 bases and J 4 bases; nucleotides not matched to a gene: 8. Sequences were obtained from blood. The rearrangement links TRBV13 to TRBJ2-7; the match to TRBD1 covers 7 bases. This TCR derives from a woman aged 55-70 years in good health. CDR3: CASSLWGQSLYEQYF. The CDR3 coding sequence is TGTGCCAGCAGCTTATGGGGACAGTCGCTATACGAGCAGTACTTC.